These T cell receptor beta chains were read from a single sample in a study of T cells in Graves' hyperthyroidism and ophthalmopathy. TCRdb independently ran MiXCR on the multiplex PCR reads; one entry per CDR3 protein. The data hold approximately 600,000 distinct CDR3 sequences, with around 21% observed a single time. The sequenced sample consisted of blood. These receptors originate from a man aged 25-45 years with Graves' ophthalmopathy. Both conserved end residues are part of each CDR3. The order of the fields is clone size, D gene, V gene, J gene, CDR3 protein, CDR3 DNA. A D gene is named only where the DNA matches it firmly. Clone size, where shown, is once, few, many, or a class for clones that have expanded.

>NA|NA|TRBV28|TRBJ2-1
CASRGPLNKEQFF
TGTGCCAGCAGGGGACCACTCAATAAGGAGCAGTTCTTC
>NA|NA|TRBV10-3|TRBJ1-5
CAPKGGNQPQHF
TGTGCCCCCAAGGGGGGGAATCAGCCCCAGCATTTT
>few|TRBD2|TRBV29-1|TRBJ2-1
CSAFPIVGSGTGSYNEQFF
TGCAGCGCCTTCCCTATTGTTGGTAGCGGGACGGGCTCCTACAATGAGCAGTTCTTC
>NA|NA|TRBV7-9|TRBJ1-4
CASSHQGLMATNEKLFF
TGTGCCAGCAGCCACCAGGGCCTTATGGCAACTAATGAAAAACTGTTTTTT
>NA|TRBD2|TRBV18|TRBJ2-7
CASSPPGLAGPAGEQYF
TGTGCCAGCTCACCTCCGGGACTAGCGGGACCCGCTGGGGAGCAGTACTTC
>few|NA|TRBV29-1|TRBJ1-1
CSARRVGEAFF
TGCAGCGCGCGACGGGTGGGTGAAGCTTTCTTT
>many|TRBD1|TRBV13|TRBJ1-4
CASGTGREKLFF
TGTGCCAGCGGGACAGGGAGAGAAAAACTGTTTTTT
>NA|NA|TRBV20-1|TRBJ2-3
CSASLREKGTDTQYF
TGCAGTGCTAGTTTGAGGGAGAAAGGCACAGATACGCAGTATTTT
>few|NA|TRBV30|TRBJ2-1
CAWTVGGYNEQFF
TGTGCCTGGACAGTTGGGGGGTACAATGAGCAGTTCTTC
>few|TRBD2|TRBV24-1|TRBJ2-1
CATSDGLAFPNEQFF
TGTGCCACCAGTGATGGACTAGCGTTCCCCAATGAGCAGTTCTTC
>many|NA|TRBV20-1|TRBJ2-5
CSAFQETQYF
TGCAGTGCCTTTCAAGAGACCCAGTACTTC
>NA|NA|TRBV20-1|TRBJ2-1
CSFRQSLYNEQFF
TGCAGCTTTCGACAGAGCCTTTACAATGAGCAGTTCTTC
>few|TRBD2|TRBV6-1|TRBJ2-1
CASSYVLAGVYGNEQFF
TGTGCCAGCAGTTATGTACTAGCGGGAGTATACGGCAATGAGCAGTTCTTC
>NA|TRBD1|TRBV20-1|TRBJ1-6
CSARTGQGVYNSPLHF
TGCAGTGCTAGAACCGGACAGGGAGTATATAATTCACCCCTCCACTTT
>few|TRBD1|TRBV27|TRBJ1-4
CASSPWTGDNEKLFF
TGTGCCAGCAGTCCCTGGACAGGGGACAATGAAAAACTGTTTTTT
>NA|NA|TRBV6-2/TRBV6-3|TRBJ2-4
CASSSPGLTAKNIQYF
TGTGCCAGCAGTTCCCCAGGGTTAACGGCCAAAAACATTCAGTACTTC
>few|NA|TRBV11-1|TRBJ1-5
CASSSGYGQPQHF
TGTGCCAGCAGCTCAGGGTACGGTCAGCCCCAGCATTTT
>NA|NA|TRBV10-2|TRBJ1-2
CASRSVDRNDGYTF
TGCGCCAGCAGATCCGTAGACAGGAACGATGGCTACACCTTC
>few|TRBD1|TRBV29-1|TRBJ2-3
CSVDWDRENLRTDTQYF
TGCAGCGTTGATTGGGACAGGGAAAACCTGCGCACAGATACGCAGTATTTT
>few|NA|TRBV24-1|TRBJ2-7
CATSDPGRLGNYEQYF
TGTGCCACCAGTGATCCGGGCCGCCTTGGGAACTACGAGCAGTACTTC
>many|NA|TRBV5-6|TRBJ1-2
CASSPLRTVNYGYTF
TGTGCCAGCAGCCCACTCCGGACGGTTAACTATGGCTACACCTTC
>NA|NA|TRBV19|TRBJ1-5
CASSIGAWGPSPSWGQPQHF
TGTGCCAGTAGTATTGGGGCATGGGGGCCGTCCCCCTCGTGGGGTCAGCCCCAGCATTTT
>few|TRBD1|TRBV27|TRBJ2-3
CASRLTGISTDTQYF
TGTGCCAGCCGCCTGACAGGGATCAGCACAGATACGCAGTATTTT
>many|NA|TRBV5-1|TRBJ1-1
CASSLDSPRYTEAFF
TGCGCCAGCAGCTTGGACTCCCCTCGGTACACTGAAGCTTTCTTT
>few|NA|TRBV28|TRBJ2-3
CASNSAGGRWTTDTQYF
TGTGCCAGCAATTCGGCCGGGGGGCGCTGGACCACAGATACGCAGTATTTT
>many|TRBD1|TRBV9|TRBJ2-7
CASSVGQGAREQYF
TGTGCCAGCAGCGTAGGACAGGGGGCGCGGGAGCAGTACTTC
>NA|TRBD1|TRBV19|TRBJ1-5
CASSTFWDSINQPQHF
TGTGCCAGTAGCACCTTTTGGGACAGCATAAATCAGCCCCAGCATTTT
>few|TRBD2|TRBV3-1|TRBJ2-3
CASSQVLWDSGSTDTQYF
TGTGCCAGCAGCCAAGTCCTGTGGGATAGCGGGAGCACAGATACGCAGTATTTT
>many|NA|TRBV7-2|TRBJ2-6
CASSLDSGANVLTF
TGCGCCAGCAGCTTGGACTCTGGGGCCAACGTCCTGACTTTC
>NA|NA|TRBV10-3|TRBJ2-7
CAIGKSEGYEQYF
TGTGCCATCGGGAAGAGCGAGGGGTACGAGCAGTACTTC
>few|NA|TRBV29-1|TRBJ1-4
CSVWGNRGEKLFF
TGCAGCGTTTGGGGTAACAGAGGCGAAAAACTGTTTTTT
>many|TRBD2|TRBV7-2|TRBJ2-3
CASSPATGGPDTQYF
TGTGCCAGCAGCCCAGCGACGGGAGGACCGGATACGCAGTATTTT
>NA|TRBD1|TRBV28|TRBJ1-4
CATGRQGGLGKLFF
TGTGCCACCGGCCGTCAGGGGGGATTAGGAAAACTGTTTTTT
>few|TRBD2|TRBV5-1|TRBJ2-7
CASSLGLAGVGSYEQYF
TGCGCCAGCAGCTTGGGGCTAGCGGGAGTAGGAAGCTACGAGCAGTACTTC
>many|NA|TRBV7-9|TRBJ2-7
CASSWEGDGDYEQYF
TGTGCCAGCAGCTGGGAGGGGGACGGCGACTACGAGCAGTACTTC
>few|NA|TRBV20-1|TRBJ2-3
CSASPRTISSTDTQYF
TGCAGTGCTTCACCACGGACTATCTCTAGCACAGATACGCAGTATTTT
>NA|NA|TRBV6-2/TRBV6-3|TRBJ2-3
CASSSGQSGTDTQYF
TGTGCCAGCAGTTCCGGACAGTCCGGCACAGATACGCAGTATTTT
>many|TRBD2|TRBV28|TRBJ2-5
CASSLKGGRDQETQYF
TGTGCCAGCAGTTTGAAGGGCGGGAGGGATCAAGAGACCCAGTACTTC
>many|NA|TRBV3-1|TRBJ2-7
CASSHSNSYEQYF
TGTGCCAGCAGCCATAGCAACTCCTACGAGCAGTACTTC
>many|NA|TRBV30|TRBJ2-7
CAWSLGIRSYEQYF
TGTGCCTGGAGTCTGGGCATACGCTCCTACGAGCAGTACTTC
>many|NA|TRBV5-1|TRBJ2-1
CASSLIRGDEQFF
TGCGCCAGCAGCTTGATCAGGGGGGATGAGCAGTTCTTC
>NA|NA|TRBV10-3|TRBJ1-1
CAISEGQINTEAFF
TGTGCCATCAGTGAGGGGCAGATCAACACTGAAGCTTTCTTT
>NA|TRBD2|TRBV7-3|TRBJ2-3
CASSLTRAGGGPDTQYF
TGTGCCAGCAGCTTAACTAGGGCGGGAGGAGGACCAGATACGCAGTATTTT
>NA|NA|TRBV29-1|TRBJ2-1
CTRGRLGEQFF
TGCACCCGGGGCCGCCTGGGGGAGCAGTTCTTC
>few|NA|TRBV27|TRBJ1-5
CASSRAPGTNQPQHF
TGTGCCAGCAGCAGAGCCCCTGGGACCAATCAGCCCCAGCATTTT
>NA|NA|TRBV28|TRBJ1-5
CASSRPPNQPQHF
TGTGCCAGCAGCCGGCCGCCCAATCAGCCCCAGCATTTT
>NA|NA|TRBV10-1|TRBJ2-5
CASNVPEGTRIKETQYF
TGCGCCAGCAACGTGCCCGAGGGGACCCGAATTAAAGAGACCCAGTACTTC
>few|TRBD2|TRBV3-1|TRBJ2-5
CASSRRLAGGSNLLDQYF
TGTGCCAGCAGCCGCCGACTAGCGGGAGGATCCAACCTTTTGGACCAGTACTTC
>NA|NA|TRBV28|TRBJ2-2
CATGRLSTGELFF
TGTGCCACCGGCAGACTAAGTACCGGGGAGCTGTTTTTT
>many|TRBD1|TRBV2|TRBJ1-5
CASSEQGARFQPQHF
TGTGCCAGCAGTGAGCAGGGGGCGCGTTTTCAGCCCCAGCATTTT
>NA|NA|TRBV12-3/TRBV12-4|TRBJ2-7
CASSYSDLTYEQYF
TGTGCCAGCAGTTATTCAGATTTGACCTACGAGCAGTACTTC
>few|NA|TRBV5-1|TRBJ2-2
CASSTGRTNTGELFF
TGCGCCAGCAGCACGGGGAGGACGAACACCGGGGAGCTGTTTTTT